This TCR beta chain was identified in a study of shared clonotypes between healthy human individuals. Study results and caveats: Against clonotypes common to all four donors, non-shared ones had lower generation probabilities. Incomplete sequencing of sorted subsets was indicated by rarefaction despite large depth. Few donors restricted represented genetic and exposure-history diversity.

Regarding this clone: Its antigen is not identified.

This CDR3 is built from 14 residues. V lost 5 bases and J lost 9, with 17 bases in between. CDR1 and CDR2 from the germline V gene are SEHNR and FQNEAQ (reference sequence). Original handling: Filtering differed since immunoSEQ provided only junctions, with no quality scores. Some clones are missing from TCRdb's copy, which holds only in-frame ones; the method was immunoSEQ multiplex PCR. D and trimming come from the DNA, and the V and J calls and clone size come from that table. The data hold approximately 400,000 clones, with around 96% observed a single time. Sequenced: memory CD8+ T cells sorted from blood. Described subset: CD45RO+ cells pooled with CCR7-negative TemRA cells. The TCR comes from a man in his thirties or forties in good health. The V gene is TRBV7-9, the J gene TRBJ2-1; D tentatively fits TRBD1 or TRBD2 (6 bases each). This CDR3 is CASSVSGEGGEQFF. As DNA, the CDR3 is TGTGCCAGCAGCGTTAGCGGCGAGGGGGGTGAGCAGTTCTTC.